Listed below are T cell receptor beta chains from one sample, sequenced in a study of beta chain features in type 1 diabetes. Libraries were prepared by immunoSEQ multiplex PCR; TCRdb keeps only in-frame clonotypes and omits some of them. The sample consists of 300,000 to 350,000 clones, roughly 9% of them appearing once. The sample taken for sequencing was central memory CD4+ T cells from blood. The receptors here all came from a man aged 25-45 years with type 1 diabetes. Each CDR3 is given with its conserved first and last residue. A D gene is named only where the DNA matches it firmly. Only some rows state a clone size, as once, few, many or a class for expanded clones.

abundance: few
j_gene: TRBJ1-2
v_gene: TRBV27
len: 15
d_gene: TRBD1
CDR3nt: TGTGCCAGCACCTCGAGGACAGGGCGGAACTATGGCTACACCTTC
CDR3aa: CASTSRTGRNYGYTF

abundance: few
j_gene: TRBJ2-5
v_gene: TRBV9
len: 14
d_gene: NA
CDR3nt: TGTGCCAGCAGCGCCGGGTCTGGGAGAGAGACCCAGTACTTC
CDR3aa: CASSAGSGRETQYF

abundance: NA
j_gene: TRBJ1-2
v_gene: TRBV28
len: 13
d_gene: NA
CDR3nt: TGTGCCAGCAGTTTAGCAGGGAACTATGGCTACACCTTC
CDR3aa: CASSLAGNYGYTF

abundance: NA
j_gene: TRBJ2-7
v_gene: TRBV5-4
len: 14
d_gene: NA
CDR3nt: TGTGCCAGCAGCCTACAGGGATTTTCCTACGAGCAGTACTTC
CDR3aa: CASSLQGFSYEQYF

abundance: few
j_gene: TRBJ2-3
v_gene: TRBV5-8
len: 16
d_gene: TRBD1
CDR3nt: TGTGCCAGCAGCCGTGGGACAGCTCCTAGCACAGATACGCAGTATTTT
CDR3aa: CASSRGTAPSTDTQYF

abundance: NA
j_gene: TRBJ2-7
v_gene: TRBV30
len: 14
d_gene: NA
CDR3nt: TGTGCCTGGGGGCCCAAATCGGGCTCCTACGAGCAGTACTTC
CDR3aa: CAWGPKSGSYEQYF

abundance: NA
j_gene: TRBJ1-6
v_gene: TRBV15
len: 16
d_gene: TRBD1
CDR3nt: TGTGCCACCAGCAGAGAGGCAGGGGGTAATAATTCACCCCTCCACTTT
CDR3aa: CATSREAGGNNSPLHF

abundance: many
j_gene: TRBJ1-1
v_gene: TRBV7-2
len: 13
d_gene: NA
CDR3nt: TGTGCCAGCAGCCGACAGCCGAACACTGAAGCTTTCTTT
CDR3aa: CASSRQPNTEAFF

abundance: NA
j_gene: TRBJ2-7
v_gene: TRBV27
len: 15
d_gene: TRBD1
CDR3nt: TGTGCCAGCAGTCCCTCCGGGACAGGGGGCGGAAAGCAGTACTTC
CDR3aa: CASSPSGTGGGKQYF

abundance: many
j_gene: TRBJ2-6
v_gene: TRBV21-1
len: 14
d_gene: NA
CDR3nt: TGTGCCAGCCTCGGGATCTCTGGGGCCAACGTCCTGACTTTC
CDR3aa: CASLGISGANVLTF

abundance: NA
j_gene: TRBJ1-1
v_gene: TRBV18
len: 15
d_gene: NA
CDR3nt: TGTGCCAGCTCACTAGCACAGGGAGGCGACACTGAAGCTTTCTTT
CDR3aa: CASSLAQGGDTEAFF

abundance: NA
j_gene: TRBJ1-5
v_gene: TRBV19
len: 14
d_gene: NA
CDR3nt: TGTGCCGGCCTATTCATTGTAGACAATCAGCCCCAGCATTTT
CDR3aa: CAGLFIVDNQPQHF

abundance: NA
j_gene: TRBJ1-4
v_gene: TRBV4-3
len: 14
d_gene: NA
CDR3nt: TGCGCCAGCAGCCAAGGTACAGGAGGGGTAAAACTGTTTTTT
CDR3aa: CASSQGTGGVKLFF

abundance: NA
j_gene: TRBJ2-7
v_gene: TRBV27
len: 15
d_gene: NA
CDR3nt: TGTGCCAGCAGTAAGGTCGTCGGCAGGGGATACGAGCAGTACTTC
CDR3aa: CASSKVVGRGYEQYF

abundance: many
j_gene: TRBJ1-1
v_gene: TRBV10-3
len: 16
d_gene: TRBD1
CDR3nt: TGTGCCATCAGTGAGTCTGCGACAGGGTATTTCACTGAAGCTTTCTTT
CDR3aa: CAISESATGYFTEAFF

abundance: few
j_gene: TRBJ2-3
v_gene: TRBV11-2
len: 15
d_gene: NA
CDR3nt: TGTGCCAGCAGCTTAGGCAGCGTTCCCACAGATACGCAGTATTTT
CDR3aa: CASSLGSVPTDTQYF

abundance: NA
j_gene: TRBJ2-1
v_gene: TRBV27
len: 15
d_gene: TRBD1
CDR3nt: TGTGCCAGCATCCCGGGACAGGGCACCTACAATGAGCAGTTCTTC
CDR3aa: CASIPGQGTYNEQFF

abundance: few
j_gene: TRBJ1-2
v_gene: TRBV19
len: 12
d_gene: NA
CDR3nt: TGTGCCCCCCAGAGGATTCCGGATGGCTACACCTTC
CDR3aa: CAPQRIPDGYTF

abundance: NA
j_gene: TRBJ2-2
v_gene: TRBV30
len: 16
d_gene: TRBD1
CDR3nt: TGTGCCTGCCTACGCACCGGGACAGGGGGATCAGGGGAGCTGTTTTTT
CDR3aa: CACLRTGTGGSGELFF

abundance: NA
j_gene: TRBJ2-7
v_gene: TRBV4-3
len: 15
d_gene: NA
CDR3nt: TGCGCCAGCAGCCAAGAGAAAAACGCCGCCTACGAGCAGTACTTC
CDR3aa: CASSQEKNAAYEQYF

abundance: NA
j_gene: TRBJ1-1
v_gene: TRBV2
len: 15
d_gene: NA
CDR3nt: TGTGCCAGCAGTGTTCAGGGGAATTTGAACACTGAAGCTTTCTTT
CDR3aa: CASSVQGNLNTEAFF

abundance: NA
j_gene: TRBJ1-1
v_gene: TRBV2
len: 14
d_gene: NA
CDR3nt: TGTGCCAGCAGTGAAAGGGGACGAGGCGCTGAAGCTTTCTTT
CDR3aa: CASSERGRGAEAFF

abundance: NA
j_gene: TRBJ2-3
v_gene: TRBV13
len: 14
d_gene: NA
CDR3nt: TGTGCCAGCAGCTCGCGACTAGGAGCAGATACGCAGTATTTT
CDR3aa: CASSSRLGADTQYF

abundance: NA
j_gene: TRBJ2-6
v_gene: TRBV2
len: 15
d_gene: NA
CDR3nt: TGTGCCAGCAGTGAATGGGCCTCTGGGGCCAACGTCCTGACTTTC
CDR3aa: CASSEWASGANVLTF

abundance: few
j_gene: TRBJ2-7
v_gene: TRBV6-5
len: 15
d_gene: NA
CDR3nt: TGTGCCAGCAGTTACTCGATGGACAGCTACTACGAGCAGTACTTC
CDR3aa: CASSYSMDSYYEQYF

abundance: NA
j_gene: TRBJ2-5
v_gene: TRBV1
len: 16
d_gene: NA
CDR3nt: TGCACCAGCAGCCAGGACTTCGGGACGGTACAAGAGACCCAGTACTTC
CDR3aa: CTSSQDFGTVQETQYF

abundance: NA
j_gene: TRBJ2-5
v_gene: TRBV18
len: 14
d_gene: TRBD1
CDR3nt: TGTGCCAGCTCATTTACAGGGGACCAAGAGACCCAGTACTTC
CDR3aa: CASSFTGDQETQYF

abundance: NA
j_gene: TRBJ2-2
v_gene: TRBV18
len: 13
d_gene: TRBD2
CDR3nt: TGTGCCAGCTCAGCCGGGACTAGATGGGAGCTGTTTTTT
CDR3aa: CASSAGTRWELFF

abundance: NA
j_gene: TRBJ1-1
v_gene: TRBV5-6
len: 16
d_gene: NA
CDR3nt: TGTGCCAGCAGCCCCCGGGGTAGGGGGAGGAACACTGAAGCTTTCTTT
CDR3aa: CASSPRGRGRNTEAFF

abundance: few
j_gene: TRBJ2-1
v_gene: TRBV5-6
len: 14
d_gene: TRBD2
CDR3nt: TGTGCCAGCAGCCGGACTAGCGGGGTAGGTGAGCAGTTCTTC
CDR3aa: CASSRTSGVGEQFF

abundance: few
j_gene: TRBJ1-4
v_gene: TRBV28
len: 15
d_gene: TRBD1
CDR3nt: TGTGCCAGCACCCCAGGGGGGGCAACTAATGAAAAACTGTTTTTT
CDR3aa: CASTPGGATNEKLFF

abundance: NA
j_gene: TRBJ2-7
v_gene: TRBV5-1
len: 15
d_gene: NA
CDR3nt: TGCGCCAGCAGCTTTCGGCCCGAGCGCTCCTACGAGCAGTACTTC
CDR3aa: CASSFRPERSYEQYF

abundance: NA
j_gene: TRBJ1-2
v_gene: TRBV6-5
len: 13
d_gene: NA
CDR3nt: TGTGCCAGCAGTGCCCAGGGTGTGGGTGGCTACACCTTC
CDR3aa: CASSAQGVGGYTF

abundance: NA
j_gene: TRBJ1-1
v_gene: TRBV6-1
len: 14
d_gene: TRBD1
CDR3nt: TGTGCCAGCCGGGACAGGGGCATAAACACTGAAGCTTTCTTT
CDR3aa: CASRDRGINTEAFF